This T cell receptor (beta chain) is from a study of CD4 T cells in relation to SARS-CoV-2 and coronaviruses. General observations from the study: Each donor contributed either pre-pandemic or post-infection samples, not both.

CDR1 and CDR2 (germline): SGDLS, YYNGEE. Trimming left V 0 bases short and J 7 bases short, with 8 bases between. The CDR3 contains 13 residues. Unexposed donor CD4+ T cells date from 2011-2018, before the COVID-19 pandemic. CD4+ T cells were isolated from the cells after nine to eleven days of culture. A remark on this clone: Its antigen remains unknown.

Repertoires were generated with immunoSEQ multiplex PCR, while TCRdb's copy carries only in-frame clones and drops some. The sample carries some 23,000 clones, more than 70% recorded once. Sequencing was performed on CD4+ T cells from PBMCs, cultured in vitro. This sequence joins TRBV9 and TRBJ1-5; D gene unclear. This sequence was found in a human donor in good health. The CDR3 protein is CASSVDERQPQHF. CDR3 coding DNA: TGTGCCAGCAGCGTAGACGAGCGGCAGCCCCAGCATTTT.